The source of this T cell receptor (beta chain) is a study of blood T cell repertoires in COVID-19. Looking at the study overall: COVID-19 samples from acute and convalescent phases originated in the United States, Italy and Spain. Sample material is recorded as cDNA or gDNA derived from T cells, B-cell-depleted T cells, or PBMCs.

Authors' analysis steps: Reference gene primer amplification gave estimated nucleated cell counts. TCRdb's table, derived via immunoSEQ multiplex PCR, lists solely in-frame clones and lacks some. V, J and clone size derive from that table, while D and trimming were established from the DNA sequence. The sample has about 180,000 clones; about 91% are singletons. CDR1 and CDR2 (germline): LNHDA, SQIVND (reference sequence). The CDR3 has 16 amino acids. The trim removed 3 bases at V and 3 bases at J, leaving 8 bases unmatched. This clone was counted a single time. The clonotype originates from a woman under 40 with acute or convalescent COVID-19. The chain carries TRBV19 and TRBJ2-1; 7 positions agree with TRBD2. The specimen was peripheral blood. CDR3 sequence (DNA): TGTGCCAGTAGTATTGGACTAGGGATATTCTACAATGAGCAGTTCTTC. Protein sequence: CASSIGLGIFYNEQFF.